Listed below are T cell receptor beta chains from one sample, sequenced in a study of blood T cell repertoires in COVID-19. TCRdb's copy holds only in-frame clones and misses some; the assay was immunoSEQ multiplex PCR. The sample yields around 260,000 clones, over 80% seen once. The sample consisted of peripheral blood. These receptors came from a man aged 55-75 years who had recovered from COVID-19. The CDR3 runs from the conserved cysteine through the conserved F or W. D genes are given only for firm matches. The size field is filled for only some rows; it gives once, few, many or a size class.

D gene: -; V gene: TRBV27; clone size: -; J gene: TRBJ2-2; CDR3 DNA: TGTGCCAGCATTGGGTCCGGGGGTCGGGAAGGGCGGGAGCTGTTTTTT; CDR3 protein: CASIGSGGREGRELFF
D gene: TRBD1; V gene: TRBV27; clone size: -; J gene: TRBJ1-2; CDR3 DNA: TGTGCCAGCAGTCCCACAGGGGGCGCATCTCGATACACCTTC; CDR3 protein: CASSPTGGASRYTF
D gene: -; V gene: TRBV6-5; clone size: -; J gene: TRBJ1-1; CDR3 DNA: TGTGCCAGCAGGCCTCCGGGAGCATTCCTCTCTGAAGCTTTCTTT; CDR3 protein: CASRPPGAFLSEAFF
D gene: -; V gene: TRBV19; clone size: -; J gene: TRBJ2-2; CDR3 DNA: TGTGCCAGTAGCAATCAGGGGTCCGGGGAGCTGTTTTTT; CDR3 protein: CASSNQGSGELFF
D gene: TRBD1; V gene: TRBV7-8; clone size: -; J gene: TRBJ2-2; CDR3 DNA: TGTGCCAGCAGCCGGACAGGGTCCTCTACCGGGGAGCTGTTTTTT; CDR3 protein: CASSRTGSSTGELFF
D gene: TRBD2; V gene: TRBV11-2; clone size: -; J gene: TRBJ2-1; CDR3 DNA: TGTGCCAGCAGCTTCCGGACGGGGGGGTCGAATGAGCAGTTCTTC; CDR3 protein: CASSFRTGGSNEQFF
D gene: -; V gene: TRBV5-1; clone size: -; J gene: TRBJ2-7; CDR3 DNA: TGCGCCAGCAGCTTGTCAGGGGTCAACGAGCAGTACTTC; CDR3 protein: CASSLSGVNEQYF
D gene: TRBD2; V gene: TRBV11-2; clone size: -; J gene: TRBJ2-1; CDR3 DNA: TGTGCCAGCAGCAACCGGACTAGCGGATACAATGAGCAGTTCTTC; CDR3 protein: CASSNRTSGYNEQFF
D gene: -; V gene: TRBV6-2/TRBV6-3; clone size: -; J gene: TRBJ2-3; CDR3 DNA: TGTGCCAGCAGTTACCGAGGACTCCCGCCCACAGATACGCAGTATTTT; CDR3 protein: CASSYRGLPPTDTQYF
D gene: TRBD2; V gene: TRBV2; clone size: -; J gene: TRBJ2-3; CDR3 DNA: TGTGCCAGCAGTGAAGCCTTGCTAGCGGGAGCTGCAGATACGCAGTATTTT; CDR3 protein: CASSEALLAGAADTQYF
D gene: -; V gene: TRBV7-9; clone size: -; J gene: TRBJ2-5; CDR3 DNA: TGTGCCAGCAGCTCAGGAAACCGCCCTCAAGAGACCCAGTACTTC; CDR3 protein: CASSSGNRPQETQYF
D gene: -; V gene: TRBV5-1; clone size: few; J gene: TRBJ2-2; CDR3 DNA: TGCGCCAGCAGCTTGGACGGGAGCAACACCGGGGAGCTGTTTTTT; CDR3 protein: CASSLDGSNTGELFF
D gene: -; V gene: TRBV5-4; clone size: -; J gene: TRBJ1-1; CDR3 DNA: TGTGCCAGCAGCCGCGCCGGGAGGCGTACTGAAGCTTTCTTT; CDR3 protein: CASSRAGRRTEAFF
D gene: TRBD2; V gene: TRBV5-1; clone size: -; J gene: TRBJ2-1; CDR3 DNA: TGCGCCAGCAGCTCCGGGGGGGTTCGGTACAATGAGCAGTTCTTC; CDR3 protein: CASSSGGVRYNEQFF
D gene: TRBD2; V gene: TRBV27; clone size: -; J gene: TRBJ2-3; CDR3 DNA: TGTGCCAGCAGTTTATCATTTAGCGGGGGGAGCACAGATACGCAGTATTTT; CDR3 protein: CASSLSFSGGSTDTQYF
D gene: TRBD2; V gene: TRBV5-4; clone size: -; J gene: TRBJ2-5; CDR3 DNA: TGTGCCAGCAGCTTGGTTAGGGAGGGGGAGACCCAGTACTTC; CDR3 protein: CASSLVREGETQYF
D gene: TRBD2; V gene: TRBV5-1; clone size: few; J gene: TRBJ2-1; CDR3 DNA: TGCGCCAGCAGCTTTGGGACTAGCGGGGCTAAGCAGTTCTTC; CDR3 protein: CASSFGTSGAKQFF
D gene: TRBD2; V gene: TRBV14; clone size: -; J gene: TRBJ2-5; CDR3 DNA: TGTGCCAGCAGCCAAGTTTTCCTAGCGGGGGGGAAGGAGACCCAGTACTTC; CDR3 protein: CASSQVFLAGGKETQYF
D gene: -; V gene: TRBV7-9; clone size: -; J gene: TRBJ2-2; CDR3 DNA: TGTGCCAGCAGCTTAGCACAAGTGCATATCGGGGAGCTGTTTTTT; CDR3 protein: CASSLAQVHIGELFF
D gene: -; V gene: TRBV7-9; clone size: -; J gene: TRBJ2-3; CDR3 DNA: TGTGCCAGCAGCTCCCTTGTTGATACGCAGTATTTT; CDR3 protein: CASSSLVDTQYF
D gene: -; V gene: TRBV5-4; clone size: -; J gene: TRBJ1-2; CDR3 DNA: TGTGCCAGCAGCTTGGCGGGGGTGGACTATGGCTACACCTTC; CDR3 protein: CASSLAGVDYGYTF
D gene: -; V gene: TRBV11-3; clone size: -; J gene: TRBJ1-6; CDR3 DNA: TGTGCCAGCAGACCTAGAGGCTCACCCCTCCACTTT; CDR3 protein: CASRPRGSPLHF
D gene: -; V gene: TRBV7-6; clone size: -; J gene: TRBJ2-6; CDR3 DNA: TGTGCCAGCAGCTTAAATGGCCCGGGATCTGGGGCCAACGTCCTGACTTTC; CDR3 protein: CASSLNGPGSGANVLTF
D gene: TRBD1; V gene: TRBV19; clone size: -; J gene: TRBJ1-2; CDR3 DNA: TGTGCCAGTAGTTCGAAACCGGGACAGGGTACGTCTGGCTACACCTTC; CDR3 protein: CASSSKPGQGTSGYTF
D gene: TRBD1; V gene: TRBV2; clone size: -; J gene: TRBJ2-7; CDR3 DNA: TGTGCCAGCAGTCCGGGACAGTCCTACGAGCAGTACTTC; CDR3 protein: CASSPGQSYEQYF
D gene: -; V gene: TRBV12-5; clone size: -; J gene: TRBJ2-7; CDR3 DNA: TGTGCTAGTGGTTTGGAAGAGTGGGAGCAGTACTTC; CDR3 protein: CASGLEEWEQYF
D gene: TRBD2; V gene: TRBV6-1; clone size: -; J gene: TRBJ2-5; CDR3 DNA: TGTGCCAGCAGTGGTCTAGCGGGGGGGCCCCTGAAGACCCAGTACTTC; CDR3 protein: CASSGLAGGPLKTQYF
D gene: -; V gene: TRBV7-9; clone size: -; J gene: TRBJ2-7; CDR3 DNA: TGTGCCAGCAGCTCAACTAGGACGGCCTCCTACGAGCAGTACTTC; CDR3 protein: CASSSTRTASYEQYF
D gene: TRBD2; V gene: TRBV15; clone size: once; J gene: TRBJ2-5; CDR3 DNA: TGTGCCACCAGCTACGGGACTACTTCTCAAGAGACCCAGTACTTC; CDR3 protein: CATSYGTTSQETQYF
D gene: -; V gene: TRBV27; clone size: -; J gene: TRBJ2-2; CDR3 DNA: TGTGCCAGCAGTTTATTTTCCTACGGGGAGCTGTTTTTT; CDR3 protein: CASSLFSYGELFF
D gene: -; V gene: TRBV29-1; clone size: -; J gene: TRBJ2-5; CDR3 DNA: TGCAGCGTTGAAGTAGCGGTGGGGGAGACCCAGTACTTC; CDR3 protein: CSVEVAVGETQYF
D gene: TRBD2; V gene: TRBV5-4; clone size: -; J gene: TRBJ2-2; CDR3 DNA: TGTGCCAGCAGCACGCGACTAGCGTCCACGAACACCGGGGAGCTGTTTTTT; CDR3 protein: CASSTRLASTNTGELFF
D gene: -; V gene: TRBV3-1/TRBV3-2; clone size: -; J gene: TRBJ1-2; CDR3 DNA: TGTGCCAGCACCGACAGGAACTATGGCTACACCTTC; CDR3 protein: CASTDRNYGYTF
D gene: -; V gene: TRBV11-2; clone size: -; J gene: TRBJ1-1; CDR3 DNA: TGTGCCAGCAGCCACCTTCCGACAGGAAAGAACACTGAAGCTTTCTTT; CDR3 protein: CASSHLPTGKNTEAFF
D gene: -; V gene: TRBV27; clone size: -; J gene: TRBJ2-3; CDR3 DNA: TGTGCCAGCAGTTTAGTGGGGGCGATCACAGATACGCAGTATTTT; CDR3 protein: CASSLVGAITDTQYF
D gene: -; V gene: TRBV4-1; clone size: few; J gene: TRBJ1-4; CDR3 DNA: TGCGCCAGCAGCCTCAGACAGGTCGGCGAAAAACTGTTTTTT; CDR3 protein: CASSLRQVGEKLFF
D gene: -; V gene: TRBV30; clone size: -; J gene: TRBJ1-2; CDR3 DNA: TGTGCCTCCTCCCGTTATGGCTACACCTTC; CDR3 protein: CASSRYGYTF
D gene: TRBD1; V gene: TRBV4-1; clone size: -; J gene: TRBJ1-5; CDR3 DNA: TGCGCCAGCAGCCAGGGTCAGGGGGCAGGGGTCGTTGGGCAGCCCCAGCATTTT; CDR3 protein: CASSQGQGAGVVGQPQHF
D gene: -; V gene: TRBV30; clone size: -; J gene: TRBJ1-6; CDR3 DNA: TGTGCCTGGAGTTTGAGCTCCTATAATTCACCCCTCCACTTT; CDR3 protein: CAWSLSSYNSPLHF
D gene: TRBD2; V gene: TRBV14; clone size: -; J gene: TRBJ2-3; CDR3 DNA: TGTGCCAGCAGCGCGCTAGCGGGAGGAGATACGCAGTATTTT; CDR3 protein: CASSALAGGDTQYF
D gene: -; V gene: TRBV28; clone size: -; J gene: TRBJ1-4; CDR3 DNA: TGTGCCAGCAGGCCGAGGGGGTCAACTAATGAAAAACTGTTTTTT; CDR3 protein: CASRPRGSTNEKLFF
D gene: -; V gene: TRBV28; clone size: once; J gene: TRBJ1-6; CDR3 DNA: TGTGCCAGCAGTTTATCTGCGGCCTGGGTGGCCCTCCACTTT; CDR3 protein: CASSLSAAWVALHF
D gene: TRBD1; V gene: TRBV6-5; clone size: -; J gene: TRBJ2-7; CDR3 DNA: TGTGCCAGCAGTTTTGGACAGGGGAAAGGGCCCTACGAGCAGTACTTC; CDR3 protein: CASSFGQGKGPYEQYF
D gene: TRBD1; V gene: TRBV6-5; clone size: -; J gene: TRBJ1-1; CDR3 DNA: TGTGCCAGCTCGCCTCCAGGGGGCGAGAACACTGAAGCTTTCTTT; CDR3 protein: CASSPPGGENTEAFF
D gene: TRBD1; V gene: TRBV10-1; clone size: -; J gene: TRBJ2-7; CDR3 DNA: TGCGCCAGCAGTGAGTTCCCAGACAGGGACGAGCAGTACTTC; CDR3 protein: CASSEFPDRDEQYF
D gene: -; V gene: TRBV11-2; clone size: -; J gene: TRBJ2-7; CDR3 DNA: TGTGCCAGCAGCTCACTCCGACACTACGAGCAGTACTTC; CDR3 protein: CASSSLRHYEQYF
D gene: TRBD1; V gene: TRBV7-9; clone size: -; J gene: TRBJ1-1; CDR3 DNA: TGTGCCAGCAGCTTAGCCACAGGGGTGAACACTGAAGCTTTCTTT; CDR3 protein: CASSLATGVNTEAFF